One and the same sample provided the 21 T cell receptor beta chains below, sequenced in a study of technical replicates of blood from a handful of donors. Some clones are missing from TCRdb's copy, which holds only in-frame ones; the method was immunoSEQ multiplex PCR. The sample has over 85,000 clones; about 96% are singletons. The sequenced material came from T cells isolated from PBMCs. The receptors come from a human donor in good health.

The chain joins TRBV27 to TRBJ1-2; D unresolved. Trimming removed 2 bases from V and 2 bases from J, with 9 bases in between. This CDR3 region has 14 residues. CDR1 and CDR2 (germline): MNHEY, SMNVEV (reference sequence). The CDR3 region has the DNA TGTGCCAGCAGTTTAGGCGGATCCAACTATGGCTACACCTTC. Its translation: CASSLGGSNYGYTF.

This chain links TRBV28 with TRBJ2-7; D call uncertain. Between the trimmed V and J ends, which lost 7 bases and 4 bases, there was a span of 17 bases. This CDR3 region has 14 residues. The germline V gene has CDR1 MDHEN and CDR2 SYDVKM. CDR3 DNA: TGTGCCAGCACCGATGGGTTAGCTCGGTACGAGCAGTACTTC. Its protein product is CASTDGLARYEQYF. The variable domain in full, completed from reference TRBV28 and TRBJ2-7, reads DVKVTQSSRYLVKRTGEKVFLECVQDMDHENMFWYRQDPGLGLRLIYFSYDVKMKEKGDIPEGYSVSREKKERFSLILESASTNQTSMYLCASTDGLARYEQYFGPGTRLTVT.

The chain has TRBV18 and TRBJ2-5; 10 nucleotides line up with TRBD2. With 6 bases clipped from V and 3 bases from J, the junction kept 7 bases outside the gene matches. The CDR3 covers 15 residues. Germline-derived CDR1 and CDR2 are KGHSH and LQKENI. CDR3 sequence (DNA): TGTGCCAGCTCCCTTAATGGACTAGCGGAAGAGACCCAGTACTTC. Protein sequence: CASSLNGLAEETQYF.

This rearrangement joins TRBV5-1 to TRBJ1-1; 10 bases map to TRBD1. This CDR3 has 17 residues. J was trimmed by 5 bases and V by 3 bases; bases with no gene match: 13. Germline CDR1 is SGHRS and CDR2 is YFSETQ. The CDR3 spells CASSSFGTGVVGTEAFF. CDR3 sequence (DNA): TGCGCCAGCAGCTCCTTCGGGACAGGGGTGGTTGGAACTGAAGCTTTCTTT.

This rearrangement joins TRBV5-4 to TRBJ2-3, with 8 nucleotides matching TRBD1. The ends lost 5 bases at V and 2 bases at J; junction bases unmatched: 4. This CDR3 is 14 amino acids long. CDR1 SGHNT and CDR2 YYREEE come from the germline V gene (reference sequence). CDR3 nucleotide sequence: TGTGCCAGCAGTCCGGACAGGGCCACAGATACGCAGTATTTT. It translates to CASSPDRATDTQYF.

The chain combines TRBV28 with TRBJ1-4, with a tentative D call TRBD1 (6 bases). V shed 7 bases and J shed 10 bases, with 19 bases lying between them. This CDR3 comprises 14 residues. Germline CDR1 MDHEN, CDR2 SYDVKM. This CDR3 reads CASKQGHVMGKLFF. CDR3 bases: TGTGCCAGCAAACAGGGCCATGTTATGGGAAAACTGTTTTTT.

J is TRBJ1-2 and V is TRBV27; D perhaps matches TRBD1 (6 bases). V lost 1 base to trimming and J lost 4 bases, with 13 bases between them. Per germline, CDR1 MNHEY and CDR2 SMNVEV (reference sequence). This CDR3 has 15 residues. The CDR3 loop reads CASSLYMGATYGYTF. The CDR3 DNA reads as TGTGCCAGCAGTTTATACATGGGGGCTACCTATGGCTACACCTTC.

The chain links TRBV5-5 to TRBJ2-7, with unresolved D. In germline, CDR1 is SGHKS, CDR2 YYEKEE (reference sequence). Trimming took off 0 bases at V and 0 bases at J, with 7 bases between the two ends. The CDR3 totals 14 residues. The CDR3 spells CASSLGRYSYEQYF. Here the CDR3 DNA reads TGTGCCAGCAGCTTGGGTCGGTACTCCTACGAGCAGTACTTC.

V and J are TRBV10-3 and TRBJ2-7, with 7 bases identical to TRBD1. Looked up from germline, CDR1 is ENHRY and CDR2 is SYGVKD. The CDR3 is 15 amino acids. Trimming took 5 bases from V and 2 from J; bases not matched to a gene: 9. The CDR3 DNA follows: TGTGCCATCAGTACGATAGGGACAGACCCCTACGAGCAGTACTTC. Amino acid sequence: CAISTIGTDPYEQYF.

Here the CDR3 DNA reads TGTGCCAGCAGGAGGCCGAACAGGGACCAGACGATCAATGAGCAGTTCTTC. Protein product: CASRRPNRDQTINEQFF. The chain uses TRBV27 and TRBJ2-1; possible D gene TRBD1, 6 bases. Germline CDR1 is MNHEY and CDR2 is SMNVEV (reference sequence). CDR3 length: 17 residues. V lost 6 bases, J lost 6 bases, and 24 bases lay in between.

V is TRBV19 and J is TRBJ1-1; 7 nucleotides align to TRBD1. Per the germline V gene, CDR1 is LNHDA and CDR2 is SQIVND (reference sequence). The CDR3 spans 16 residues. V lost 4 bases, J lost 5 bases, and 13 bases stayed unmatched. The CDR3 is CASSKGSDRKRTEAFF. The CDR3 bases are TGTGCCAGTAGTAAAGGATCGGACAGGAAAAGGACTGAAGCTTTCTTT.

The chain has TRBV19 and TRBJ1-5; D is uncertain. CDR3 length: 14 amino acids. Per the germline V gene, CDR1 is LNHDA and CDR2 is SQIVND (reference sequence). Trimming left V 5 bases short and J 3 bases short, with 11 bases between. CDR3 bases: TGTGCCAGTAGTGTCCAGGCCACCAATCAGCCCCAGCATTTT. It is translated as CASSVQATNQPQHF. The whole variable domain, remainder taken from reference TRBV19 and TRBJ1-5, is DGGITQSPKYLFRKEGQNVTLSCEQNLNHDAMYWYRQDPGQGLRLIYYSQIVNDFQKGDIAEGYSVSREKKESFPLTVTSAQKNPTAFYLCASSVQATNQPQHFGDGTRLSIL.

The chain uses TRBV28 and TRBJ2-2; 9 positions match TRBD1. V lost 5 bases and J lost 6; bases outside the gene matches: 7. From germline, CDR1 is MDHEN and CDR2 SYDVKM. The CDR3 is 15 amino acids. In nucleotides, the CDR3 is TGTGCCAGCAGTCTAGGACAGGGGATGGCCGGGGAGCTGTTTTTT. Residues: CASSLGQGMAGELFF.

The chain employs TRBV5-1 and TRBJ2-1; 8 bases fit TRBD2. The length of the CDR3 is 17 residues. Trimming removed 0 bases from V and 9 bases from J; junction bases left unmatched: 14. CDR1 and CDR2 (germline): SGHRS, YFSETQ. The CDR3 DNA reads as TGCGCCAGCAGCTTGGAGGCTAGCGGGTTAATAGGGGGTGAGCAGTTCTTC. Its protein product is CASSLEASGLIGGEQFF.

The chain uses TRBV9 and TRBJ2-2; 8 bases map to TRBD2. The CDR3 is 18 residues long. Germline V gene data show CDR1 as SGDLS and CDR2 as YYNGEE. Trimming cost V 2 bases and J 3 bases; bases outside gene matches: 12. The chain's CDR3 is CASSVVAKRELDTGELFF. CDR3 bases: TGTGCCAGCAGCGTGGTGGCTAAGCGGGAGTTAGACACCGGGGAGCTGTTTTTT.

This clone appeared a few times. The chain employs TRBV11-3 and TRBJ2-7; 7 positions match TRBD1. Germline trimming cut 4 bases from V and 2 bases from J; bases unmatched to any gene: 5. The CDR3 totals 14 residues. From germline, CDR1 is SGHNT and CDR2 YENEEA. The CDR3 nucleotides are TGTGCCAGCAGCTCCCGACAGGGCCCCTACGAGCAGTACTTC. This translates into CASSSRQGPYEQYF.

This chain joins TRBV11-2 and TRBJ2-4; 7 bases fit TRBD2. V dropped 0 bases and J dropped 3; count of bases not matched to a gene: 5. The CDR3 is 16 residues long. CDR1 is SGHAT and CDR2 is FQNNGV in the germline V gene. The CDR3: CASSLDWSGGKNIQYF. The CDR3 nucleotides read TGTGCCAGCAGCTTAGATTGGTCGGGGGGCAAAAACATTCAGTACTTC.

The chain employs TRBV7-3 and TRBJ1-1, with 10 bases identical to TRBD1. Germline lookup yields CDR1 SGHTA and CDR2 FQGTGA. This CDR3 is built from 13 residues. V lost 5 bases and J lost 8; bases outside the gene matches: 5. CDR3 in amino acids: CASSLVGQGEAFF. The DNA for the CDR3 is TGTGCCAGCAGCCTAGTGGGACAGGGGGAAGCTTTCTTT.

The chain recombines TRBV5-1 with TRBJ2-1; no reliable D call. V lost 0 bases and J lost 0, with 10 bases in between. Looked up from germline, CDR1 is SGHRS and CDR2 is YFSETQ. CDR3 size: 16 residues. Written as DNA, the CDR3 is TGCGCCAGCAGCTTGGGAGGCCTAAACTCCTACAATGAGCAGTTCTTC. Translated: CASSLGGLNSYNEQFF.

V and J are TRBV15 and TRBJ2-1; TRBD2 is a possible D gene (6 bases). Trimming removed 0 bases from V and 7 bases from J, with 16 bases in between. In germline, CDR1 is LNHNV, CDR2 YYDKDF (reference sequence). The CDR3 has 16 residues. CDR3 sequence: CATSRDPGPAGNEQFF. For the CDR3, the DNA is TGTGCCACCAGCAGAGACCCGGGCCCTGCGGGAAATGAGCAGTTCTTC.

The chain links TRBV2 to TRBJ2-5; a weak D match, TRBD1 (5 bases). The ends were cut back, 6 bases at V and 4 bases at J, with 12 bases in the middle. This CDR3 spans 13 amino acids. CDR1 is SNHLY and CDR2 is FYNNEI in the germline V gene. CDR3 protein: CASRGVTGETQYF. The CDR3 bases are TGTGCCAGCAGAGGGGTCACAGGAGAGACCCAGTACTTC.